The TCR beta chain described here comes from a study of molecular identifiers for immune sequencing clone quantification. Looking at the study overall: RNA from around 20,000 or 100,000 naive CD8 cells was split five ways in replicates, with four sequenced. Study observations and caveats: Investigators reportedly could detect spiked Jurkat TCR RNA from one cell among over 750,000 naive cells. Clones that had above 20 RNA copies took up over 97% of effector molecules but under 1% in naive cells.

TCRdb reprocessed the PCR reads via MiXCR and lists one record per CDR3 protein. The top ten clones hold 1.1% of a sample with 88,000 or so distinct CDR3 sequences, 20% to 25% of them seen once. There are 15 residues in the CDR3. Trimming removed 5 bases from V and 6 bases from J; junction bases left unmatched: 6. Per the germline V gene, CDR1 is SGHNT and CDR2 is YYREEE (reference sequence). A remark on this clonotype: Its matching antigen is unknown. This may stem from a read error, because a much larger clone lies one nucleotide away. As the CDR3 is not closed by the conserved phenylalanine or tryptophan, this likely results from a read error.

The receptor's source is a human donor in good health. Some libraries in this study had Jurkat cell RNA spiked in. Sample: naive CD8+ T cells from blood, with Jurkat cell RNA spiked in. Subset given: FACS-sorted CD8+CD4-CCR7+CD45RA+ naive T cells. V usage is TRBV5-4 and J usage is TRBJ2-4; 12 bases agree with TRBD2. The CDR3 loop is CASSPGLAGLNIQYL. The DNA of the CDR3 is TGTGCCAGCAGTCCCGGACTAGCGGGATTAAACATTCAGTACCTC.